These 5 T cell receptor beta chains came from one sample sequenced in a study of T cell clonality in common variable immunodeficiency. Overall study findings and caveats: Fewer deletions and N-nucleotide insertions were reportedly seen in common variable immunodeficiency TCR beta sequences.

These TCRs' antigens remain unknown. Data came from immunoSEQ multiplex PCR; TCRdb stores just in-frame clones and leaves some out. In total the sample includes 25,000 to 30,000 clones, none of them seen once. Sample: peripheral blood mononuclear cells. The origin of the receptors is a human donor with common variable immunodeficiency.

As for this clone: The missing CDR3 end, 3 residues past where the read stops, is filled in from the germline J gene. The J gene is TRBJ2-7, the V gene TRBV2; D uncertain. The CDR3 extends over 11 amino acids. V lost 5 bases, J lost 3 bases, and 5 bases lay in between. The germline gives CDR1 SNHLY, CDR2 FYNNEI. The DNA read from the CDR3 is TGTGCCAGCAGTTCAAACTACGAG. This gives the protein CASSSNYE. The whole CDR3 protein reads CASSSNYEQYF. Using reference TRBV2 and TRBJ2-7 for the parts outside the CDR3, the full variable domain is EPEVTQTPSHQVTQMGQEVILRCVPISNHLYFYWYRQILGQKVEFLVSFYNNEISEKSEIFDDQFSVERPDGSNFTLKIRSTKLEDSAMYFCASSSNYEQYFGPGTRLTVT.

In regard to this clone: Read coverage stops 3 residues before the CDR3 terminus; the germline J gene supplies the remainder. The rearrangement links TRBV19 to TRBJ2-7; perhaps TRBD2 as D (6 bases). The CDR3 loop spans 15 amino acids. Germline assignment: CDR1 LNHDA and CDR2 SQIVND (reference sequence). Deletions cut 5 bases from V and 2 bases from J, with 16 bases between. The covered CDR3 bases are TGTGCCAGTAGTTTTCGTAGCGGAGCACCCTACGAG. It codes for CASSFRSGAPYE. The CDR3 reads in full as CASSFRSGAPYEQYF.

As concerns this clone: The missing CDR3 end, 3 residues past where the read stops, is filled in from the germline J gene. V usage is TRBV19 and J usage is TRBJ2-3; D gene unclear. V lost 1 base to trimming and J lost 2 bases, with 10 bases between them. The CDR3 is 15 residues long. Germline lookup yields CDR1 LNHDA and CDR2 SQIVND (reference sequence). The CDR3 DNA, read in part, is TGTGCCAGTAGTATAGGTGGCAGTTCCACAGATACG. This encodes CASSIGGSSTDT. The full CDR3 protein reads CASSIGGSSTDTQYF.

With respect to this clone: The CDR3 extends 3 residues past the end of the read, so its final part is completed from the germline J gene. The J gene is TRBJ2-7, the V gene TRBV18, with 11 bases fitting TRBD1. CDR3 length: 17 amino acids. Trimming took 4 bases from V and 5 from J; bases not matched to a gene: 13. From germline, CDR1 is KGHSH and CDR2 LQKENI. CDR3 sequence: CASSRPTTGTGGNEQYF. Partial CDR3 DNA: TGTGCCAGCTCACGCCCCACTACGGGGACAGGGGGTAACGAG.

To note about this clone: The read ends 3 residues early relative to the CDR3; the germline J gene fills the gap. The rearrangement joins TRBV19 to TRBJ1-3, with 10 positions matching TRBD1. Trimming took 6 bases from V and 2 from J; bases not matched to a gene: 7. The CDR3 has 16 residues. Germline V lookup: CDR1 LNHDA, CDR2 SQIVND (reference sequence). The CDR3 sequence is CASSPQGQGTGNTIYF. CDR3 bases read: TGTGCCAGTAGCCCCCAGGGACAGGGGACTGGAAACACC. Combining the CDR3 with reference TRBV19 and TRBJ1-3 gives the whole variable domain DGGITQSPKYLFRKEGQNVTLSCEQNLNHDAMYWYRQDPGQGLRLIYYSQIVNDFQKGDIAEGYSVSREKKESFPLTVTSAQKNPTAFYLCASSPQGQGTGNTIYFGEGSWLTVV.